These 8 T cell receptor beta chains originate from one sample sequenced in a study of T cells expressing NK-cell markers. TCRdb re-called the 5' RACE reads and catalogs CDR3 proteins one per entry, DNA excluded. This sample's table reports approximately 460,000 distinct CDR3 sequences. The sample was blood T cells: a sorted CD56 or NKG2C T cell subset, CD4+ or CD8+ T cells, or bulk PBMC T cells (not recorded which). The receptors derive from a woman aged 18-69 years in good health.

The rearrangement joins TRBV6-1 to TRBJ2-4; TCRdb returns TRBD1, unconfirmable since there is no DNA. Germline V gene data show CDR1 as MNHNS and CDR2 as SASEGT. This CDR3 region has 17 residues. The CDR3: CASSAAGVTGAKNIQYF.

V and J are TRBV6-6 and TRBJ2-2. The CDR3 loop spans 11 amino acids. CDR1 MNHNY and CDR2 SVGAGI come from the germline V gene (reference sequence). CDR3 in amino acids: CASQLTGELFF.

The chain joins TRBV12-3 or TRBV12-4 to TRBJ2-1; TCRdb names TRBD2, which stays unverified in the absence of DNA. This CDR3 region has 14 residues. CDR3 residues: CASSWASGYNEQFF.

This chain's CDR3 is CASSRTVTSGTYEQYF. The chain couples TRBV28 to TRBJ2-7; the TRBD2 assignment by TCRdb is unverifiable without DNA. This CDR3 has 16 residues. Looked up from germline, CDR1 is MDHEN and CDR2 is SYDVKM. Looking up the rest from reference TRBV28 and TRBJ2-7 gives the full variable domain: DVKVTQSSRYLVKRTGEKVFLECVQDMDHENMFWYRQDPGLGLRLIYFSYDVKMKEKGDIPEGYSVSREKKERFSLILESASTNQTSMYLCASSRTVTSGTYEQYFGPGTRLTVT.

CDR3 sequence: CSGTRGNSGPTGELFF. The chain recombines TRBV29-1 with TRBJ2-2; absent DNA, TCRdb's TRBD2 call cannot be checked. From germline, CDR1 is SQVTM and CDR2 ANQGSEA. The CDR3 sequence is 16 residues long.

The rearrangement links TRBV27 to TRBJ2-7; as DNA is missing, the TRBD1 call by TCRdb cannot be tested. The CDR3 covers 16 residues. Germline CDR1 and CDR2: MNHEY and SMNVEV (reference sequence). The CDR3 protein is CASRGIIRDSSYEQYF.

The chain couples TRBV5-1 to TRBJ2-1; TCRdb proposes TRBD1, but this gene call is untestable without DNA. The CDR3 is made up of 17 amino acids. Germline values: CDR1 SGHRS, CDR2 YFSETQ. CDR3 residues: CASSWGQGWSSYNEQFF.

The gene calls are TRBV7-8 and TRBJ2-1; absent DNA, TCRdb's TRBD2 call cannot be checked. The CDR3 spans 17 residues. Germline CDR1 SGHVS, CDR2 FQNEAQ. The CDR3 protein is CASSLTPGLATHNEQFF.